This TCR beta chain was identified during a study of T cells in localized non-small cell lung cancer. Overall study results and limits: Paired adjacent lung recovered a median about 60 of the top 100 tumor clones. Elevated blood T cell density was associated with longer overall survival.

A single count supports this clone. Its antigen is as yet unknown. Some clones are missing from TCRdb's copy, which holds only in-frame ones; the method was immunoSEQ multiplex PCR. The sample lists tens of thousands of clones; around 85% were seen once. J lost 5 bases, V lost 6 bases, and 19 bases had no gene match. Germline CDR1 and CDR2: SGHAT and FQNNGV. This CDR3 contains 18 residues. The specimen comprised peripheral blood, sampled before any cancer treatment. J is TRBJ2-5 and V is TRBV11-2, with 9 bases matching TRBD1. The TCR was taken from a man aged 40 to 69 with stage III squamous cell lung carcinoma. CDR3 nucleotides: TGTGCCAGCAGTAAAACAAGTAGGGGGACAGGGAGGAGGGAGACCCAGTACTTC. Residues: CASSKTSRGTGRRETQYF.